These 24 T cell receptor beta chains share one sample of origin, sequenced in a study of blood T cells in healthy people across ages. Next came a second PCR, run for about 6 to 11 cycles, which used a sample-barcoded 5' primer along with a J-beta primer mix. TCRdb called the 5' RACE reads again in MiXCR, with one record for every CDR3 protein. The sample includes 600,000 to 850,000 distinct CDR3 sequences, roughly 25% of them seen just once. These data were also reused for a study on T cells of mothers and their children.

Sequencing input: blood. These receptors originate from a boy younger than 18 in good health.

The V and J genes are TRBV18 and TRBJ1-1; D is ambiguous. This CDR3 has 16 residues. Trimming took 2 bases from V and 4 from J, leaving 17 bases between them. Germline V CDR1 and CDR2: KGHSH, LQKENI. CDR3 coding DNA: TGTGCCAGCTCACCAGGCTTGGCTCGCCAACTCACTGAAGCTTTCTTT. It translates to CASSPGLARQLTEAFF.

The gene calls are TRBV6-1 and TRBJ2-1, with a weak D call TRBD1 (6 bases). Germline CDR1 reads MNHNS; CDR2 reads SASEGT. The V gene lost 2 bases and the J gene lost 0 bases, with 14 bases spanning the gap. The CDR3 extends over 17 amino acids. The CDR3 DNA reads as TGTGCCAGCAGTGAATATGAGGGGGTCAGCTCCTACAATGAGCAGTTCTTC. Its protein is CASSEYEGVSSYNEQFF.

This chain joins TRBV7-8 and TRBJ2-5; 7 nucleotides match TRBD2. The CDR3 covers 16 residues. V shed 1 base, J shed 3 bases, and the junction held 8 bases outside the gene matches. The germline V gene has CDR1 SGHVS and CDR2 FQNEAQ. The CDR3 DNA follows: TGTGCCAGCAGCTTAGTGGGGGGGACTCAAGAAGAGACCCAGTACTTC. It translates to CASSLVGGTQEETQYF.

The chain couples TRBV4-3 to TRBJ2-5, with D possibly matching TRBD1 (6 bases). The J call is in doubt because the DNA end fits TRBJ2-1 better. This CDR3 has 15 residues. From germline, CDR1 is LGHNA and CDR2 YSLEER. The CDR3 nucleotides are TGCGCCAGCAGCCGAACAACACAGGGAGCCGATGAGCAGTTCTTC. Amino acid sequence: CASSRTTQGADEQFF.

This clonotype has only a few counts. The rearrangement uses TRBV11-3 and TRBJ2-5, with D perhaps given as TRBD1 or TRBD2 (5 bases each). Between the trimmed V and J ends, which lost 5 bases and 8 bases, there was a span of 12 bases. Germline CDR1 is SGHNT and CDR2 is YENEEA. The CDR3 has 12 residues. CDR3 in DNA: TGTGCCAGCAGCGGAGGCCAGGGAACCCAGTACTTC. Translating gives CASSGGQGTQYF.

V is TRBV28 and J is TRBJ2-1; tentative D call: TRBD2 (6 bases). The CDR3 is 14 residues long. V gave up 8 bases and J gave up 3 bases, with 14 bases separating them. From germline, CDR1 is MDHEN and CDR2 SYDVKM. CDR3 in amino acids: CASRTAGFYNEQFF. For the CDR3, the DNA is TGTGCCAGCCGTACGGCGGGGTTCTACAATGAGCAGTTCTTC.

This clonotype was detected a few times. V and J are TRBV2 and TRBJ1-5; D is uncertain. The CDR3 length is 14 residues. V lost 10 bases, J lost 11 bases, and 24 bases lay in between. Germline CDR1 reads SNHLY; CDR2 reads FYNNEI. The CDR3 nucleotides are TGTGCCACCAGAAGGTTCGCGTCAGTAGAGGCCCAGCATTTT. Residues: CATRRFASVEAQHF.

The J gene is TRBJ1-4, the V gene TRBV7-2; D gene uncertain. Trimming left V 0 bases short and J 3 bases short, with 8 bases between. The CDR3 loop spans 15 amino acids. Germline V lookup: CDR1 SGHTA, CDR2 FQGNSA. Here the CDR3 DNA reads TGTGCCAGCAGCTTAGCTTGGTTACCTAATGAAAAACTGTTTTTT. Translation gives CASSLAWLPNEKLFF.

The genes are TRBV12-3 or TRBV12-4 and TRBJ2-4, with D tentatively TRBD1 (6 bases). The CDR3 contains 14 residues. Trimming cost V 4 bases and J 8 bases, with 15 bases left between them. The CDR3 spells CASSSGTLADIQYF. The DNA of the CDR3 is TGTGCCAGCAGTTCAGGGACATTGGCGGACATTCAGTACTTC.

The chain is built from TRBV5-1 and TRBJ2-3, with a tentative D call TRBD2 (6 bases). V lost 0 bases to trimming and J lost 10 bases, with 21 bases between them. CDR1 is SGHRS and CDR2 is YFSETQ in the germline V gene. This CDR3 has 16 residues. The CDR3 coding sequence is TGCGCCAGCAGCTTGGAGGGTTCGGGAGTGGGGGATGCGCAGTATTTT. This sequence encodes CASSLEGSGVGDAQYF.

Notes on this clonotype: The conserved final phenylalanine or tryptophan is absent from the CDR3, which likely points to a read error. The V call is TRBV7-9, the J call TRBJ1-1; D not resolved. Trimming cost V 2 bases and J 8 bases, with 6 bases left between them. The length of the CDR3 is 11 residues. Germline CDR1 reads SEHNR; CDR2 reads FQNEAQ (reference sequence). The CDR3 is CASSLRQEAFS. The CDR3 DNA sequence: TGTGCCAGCAGCTTACGGCAGGAAGCTTTCTCT.

The chain links TRBV4-3 to TRBJ2-5, with D possibly being TRBD2 (6 bases). Germline assignment: CDR1 LGHNA and CDR2 YSLEER. V was pared by 0 bases and J by 5 bases, with 16 bases between. The CDR3 contains 16 residues. CDR3 loop: CASSQDRGLAGETQYF. CDR3 in DNA: TGCGCCAGCAGCCAAGATCGGGGCCTTGCGGGGGAGACCCAGTACTTC.

The chain links TRBV27 to TRBJ2-4; D unresolved. V was clipped by 1 base and J by 4 bases, with 8 bases between them. The CDR3 length is 14 residues. Germline V lookup: CDR1 MNHEY, CDR2 SMNVEV (reference sequence). In DNA, the CDR3 is TGTGCCAGCAGTTTATGGGCTGAGAAAAACATTCAGTACTTC. Protein sequence: CASSLWAEKNIQYF.

The CDR3 DNA sequence: TGTGCCAGCAGTTTAATCAACGAGCAGTACTTC. As protein: CASSLINEQYF. The V gene is TRBV28, the J gene TRBJ2-7; unclear D gene. Trimming shortened V by 2 bases and J by 5 bases, and 4 bases separated the two germline ends. The CDR3 length is 11 residues. Per germline, CDR1 MDHEN and CDR2 SYDVKM.

This clonotype came up a few times. V gene TRBV29-1 combines with J gene TRBJ2-7; D is possibly TRBD2 (6 bases). The CDR3 runs to 12 residues. Germline lookup yields CDR1 SQVTM and CDR2 ANQGSEA. V was shortened by 6 bases and J by 3 bases, with 12 bases between the two germline ends. CDR3 loop: CSVVREDYEQYF. Here the CDR3 DNA reads TGCAGCGTGGTCAGGGAGGACTACGAGCAGTACTTC.

The chain carries TRBV20-1 and TRBJ1-1; no definite D call. The length of the CDR3 is 13 residues. V gave up 3 bases and J gave up 4 bases, with 12 bases separating them. CDR1 is DFQATT and CDR2 is SNEGSKA in the germline V gene (reference sequence). The CDR3 is CSASRQAGTEAFF. The CDR3, as DNA: TGCAGTGCTAGTCGGCAGGCGGGCACTGAAGCTTTCTTT.

The table lists this clonotype with a few counts. J is TRBJ1-5 and V is TRBV7-2; D unresolved. The CDR3 runs 14 residues. Germline CDR1 reads SGHTA; CDR2 reads FQGNSA. The V and J ends lost 2 bases and 5 bases respectively, with 10 bases between them. The CDR3 loop reads CASSLKSGDQPQHF. For the CDR3, the DNA is TGTGCCAGCAGCTTAAAATCTGGGGATCAGCCCCAGCATTTT.

This clonotype was seen more than once but under ten times. The chain recombines TRBV4-2 with TRBJ2-2; D gene uncertain. Germline V gene lookup returns CDR1 LGHNA and CDR2 YNFKEQ. This CDR3 spans 15 amino acids. The V gene lost 0 bases and the J gene lost 0 bases, with 5 bases spanning the gap. CDR3 sequence reads: CASSQDVANTGELFF. The CDR3 DNA reads TGTGCCAGCAGCCAAGACGTGGCGAACACCGGGGAGCTGTTTTTT.

V usage is TRBV12-3 or TRBV12-4 and J usage is TRBJ2-1, with TRBD1 matching 8 bases. This CDR3 comprises 16 residues. V shed 2 bases, J shed 4 bases, and the junction held 7 bases outside the gene matches. The CDR3 DNA reads as TGTGCCAGCAGTTTATCCCGGGACAGGCTATACAATGAGCAGTTCTTC. Protein sequence: CASSLSRDRLYNEQFF.

The chain uses TRBV5-6 and TRBJ1-2; the D is unclear. Trimming shortened V by 4 bases and J by 7 bases, and 14 bases separated the two germline ends. CDR3 length: 13 residues. Germline-derived CDR1 and CDR2 are SGHDT and YYEEEE. The CDR3 nucleotides are TGTGCCAGCAGCAAATCTGGGATTCGTGGCTACACCTTC. It specifies CASSKSGIRGYTF.

V is TRBV2 and J is TRBJ2-7; 9 nucleotides match TRBD1. The CDR3 has 16 residues. J was trimmed by 4 bases and V by 3 bases; bases with no gene match: 10. Germline V lookup: CDR1 SNHLY, CDR2 FYNNEI. In nucleotides, the CDR3 is TGTGCCAGCAGTGAGAAAGTGAGGGACAGGGCGTACGAGCAGTACTTC. It specifies CASSEKVRDRAYEQYF.

The genes are TRBV7-2 and TRBJ1-1, with D hard to call. The V gene lost 6 bases and the J gene lost 0 bases, with 11 bases spanning the gap. This CDR3 comprises 14 residues. Germline lookup yields CDR1 SGHTA and CDR2 FQGNSA. The CDR3: CASRPTDLNTEAFF. The CDR3, as DNA: TGTGCCAGCAGACCAACAGACTTGAACACTGAAGCTTTCTTT.

This clonotype came up a few times. The chain employs TRBV12-5 and TRBJ1-6; TRBD1 matches at 10 bases. Germline CDR1 reads LGHNT; CDR2 reads FRNRAP. Losses at the gene ends were 3 bases for V and 10 bases for J; bases not matched to a gene: 6. This CDR3 spans 15 amino acids. In nucleotides, the CDR3 is TGTGCTAGTGGTTTCACCGGGACAGGGGTATCACCCCTCCACTTT. Encoded protein: CASGFTGTGVSPLHF.

This chain joins TRBV10-2 and TRBJ2-1; no definite D call. CDR1 WSHSY and CDR2 SAAADI come from the germline V gene. The CDR3 runs to 15 residues. Deletions cut 2 bases from V and 6 bases from J, with 14 bases between. The DNA of the CDR3 is TGCGCCAGCAGTGAGGTCGTAGTAGATGTCAATGAGCAGTTCTTC. Translating it yields CASSEVVVDVNEQFF.